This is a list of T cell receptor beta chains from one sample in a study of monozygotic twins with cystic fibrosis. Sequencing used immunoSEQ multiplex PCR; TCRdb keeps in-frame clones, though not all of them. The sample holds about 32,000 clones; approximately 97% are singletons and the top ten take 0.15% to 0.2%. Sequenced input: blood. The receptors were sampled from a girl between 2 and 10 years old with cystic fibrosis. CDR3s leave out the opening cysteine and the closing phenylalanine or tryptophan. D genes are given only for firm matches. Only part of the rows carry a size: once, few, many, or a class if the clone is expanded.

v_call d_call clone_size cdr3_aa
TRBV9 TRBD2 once ASSVGAGVSYNEQF
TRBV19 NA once ASSIAGAYEQY
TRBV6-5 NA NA ASIAWQMGGNTIY
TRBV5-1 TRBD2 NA ASSSRTSGRAYEQY
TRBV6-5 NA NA ASRMDQVNEQF
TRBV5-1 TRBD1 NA ASSYGQGKGDEQF
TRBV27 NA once ASSLNYEQY
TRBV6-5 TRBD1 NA ASRDRATGKLF
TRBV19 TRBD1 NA ASSISRTGAYEQY
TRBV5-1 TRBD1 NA ASSLNFRGQGEEQY
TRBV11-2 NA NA ASSLMGGNSPLH
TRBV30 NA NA AWTSASGGNQPQH
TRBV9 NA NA ASSVTPGTTGELF
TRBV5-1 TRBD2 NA ASSLARGTSDQQF
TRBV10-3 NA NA AISEFGGALAEYGYT
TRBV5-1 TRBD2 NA ASSLEPSGSTDTQY
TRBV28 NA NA ASSPPRDSYEQY
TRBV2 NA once ASRTTSTGWGELF
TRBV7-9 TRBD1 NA ASSLGTGMFTEAF
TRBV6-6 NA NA ASSRQTGLSGNTIY
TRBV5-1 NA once ASSLARGSSTDTQY
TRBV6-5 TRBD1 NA ASGQGPNYGYT
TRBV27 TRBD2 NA ASSPGGEGYEQY
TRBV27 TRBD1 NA ASSPGTVNTEAF
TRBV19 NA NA ASGVGALGNTIY
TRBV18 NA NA ASSLSETQY
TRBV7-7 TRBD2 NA ASSPLAGHNEQF
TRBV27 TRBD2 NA ASSSLAGGFSYEQY
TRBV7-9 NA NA ASSSLPGDGAF
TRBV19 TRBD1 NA ASRRQGAYEQY
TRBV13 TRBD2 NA ASSYPSGTGNEQF
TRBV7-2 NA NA ASSLADTIF
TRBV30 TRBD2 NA AWSAPSGRQNNEQF
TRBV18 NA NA ASSPWDNYNEQF
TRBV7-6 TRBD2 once ASSRLAGLSNEQF
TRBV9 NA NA ASSATANTEAF
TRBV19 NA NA ASSMVEETQY
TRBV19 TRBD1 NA ASSIKTGQGMNEQF
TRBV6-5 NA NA ASSDPAGEQY
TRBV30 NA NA AWSVSLAKNIQY
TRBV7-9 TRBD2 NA ASSPREDPDTQY
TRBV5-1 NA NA ASNRGHSGAKNIQY
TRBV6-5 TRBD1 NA ASSRGTGGNPY
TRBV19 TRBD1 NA ASSPLTGAATEAF
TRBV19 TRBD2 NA ASSISSSGMGYNEQF